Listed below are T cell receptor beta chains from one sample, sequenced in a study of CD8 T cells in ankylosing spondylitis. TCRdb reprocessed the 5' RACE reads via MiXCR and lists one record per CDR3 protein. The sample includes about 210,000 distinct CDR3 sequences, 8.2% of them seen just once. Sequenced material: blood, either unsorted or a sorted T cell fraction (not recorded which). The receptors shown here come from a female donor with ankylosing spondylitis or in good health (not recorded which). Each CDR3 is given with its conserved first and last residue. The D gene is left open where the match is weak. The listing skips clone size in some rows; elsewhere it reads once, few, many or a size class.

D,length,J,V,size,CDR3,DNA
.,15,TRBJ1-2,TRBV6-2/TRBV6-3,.,CASSYDGTPGYGYTF,TGTGCCAGCAGTTACGACGGGACCCCGGGGTATGGCTACACCTTC
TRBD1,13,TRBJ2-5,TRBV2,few,CASPKTGEETQYF,TGTGCCAGCCCGAAGACAGGGGAAGAGACCCAGTACTTC
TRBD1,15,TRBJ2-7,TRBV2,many,CASSEEGGGAYEQYF,TGTGCCAGCAGTGAAGAAGGGGGCGGCGCCTACGAGCAGTACTTC
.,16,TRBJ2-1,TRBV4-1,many,CASSQSLLADSGEQFF,TGCGCCAGCAGCCAATCCCTGCTAGCAGACAGTGGTGAGCAGTTCTTC
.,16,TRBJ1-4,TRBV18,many,CASSPLGGGFGEKLFF,TGTGCCAGCTCACCACTCGGAGGCGGCTTCGGTGAAAAACTGTTTTTT
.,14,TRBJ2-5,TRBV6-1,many,CASSEEGRAGTQYF,TGTGCCAGCAGTGAAGAGGGCAGGGCCGGGACCCAGTACTTC
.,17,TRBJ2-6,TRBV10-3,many,CAISESTPSSGANVLTF,TGTGCCATCAGTGAGTCGACTCCAAGCTCTGGGGCCAACGTCCTGACTTTC
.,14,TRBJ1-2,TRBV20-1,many,CSAREGRGPYGYTF,TGCAGTGCTAGAGAAGGCAGGGGTCCCTATGGCTACACCTTC
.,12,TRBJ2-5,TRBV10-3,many,CAISGGQETQYF,TGTGCCATCAGTGGGGGGCAAGAGACCCAGTACTTC
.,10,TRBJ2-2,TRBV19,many,CASTRGELFF,TGTGCCAGTACGAGGGGAGAGCTGTTTTTT
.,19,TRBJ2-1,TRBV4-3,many,CASSQGTGGVAGGNDEQFF,TGCGCCAGCAGCCAAGGGACAGGGGGCGTAGCGGGAGGAAATGATGAGCAGTTCTTC
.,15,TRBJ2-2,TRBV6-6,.,CASSYSGVGTGELFF,TGTGCCAGCAGTTACTCAGGGGTCGGCACCGGGGAGCTGTTTTTT
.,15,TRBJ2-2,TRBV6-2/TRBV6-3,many,CASRPQGRTTGELFF,TGTGCCAGCAGACCGCAAGGGCGGACCACCGGGGAGCTGTTTTTT
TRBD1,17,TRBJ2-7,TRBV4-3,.,CASSQVPGRDREYEQYF,TGCGCCAGCAGCCAAGTTCCCGGCCGGGACAGGGAGTACGAGCAGTACTTC
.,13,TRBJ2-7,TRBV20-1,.,CSASEIRGYEQYF,TGCAGTGCTAGTGAGATCAGGGGTTACGAGCAGTACTTC
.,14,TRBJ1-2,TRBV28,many,CASSLGGVRYGYTF,TGTGCCAGCAGTTTAGGGGGGGTTCGTTATGGCTACACCTTC
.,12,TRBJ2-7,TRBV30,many,CAWSTGLYEQYF,TGTGCCTGGAGCACAGGGCTCTACGAGCAGTACTTC
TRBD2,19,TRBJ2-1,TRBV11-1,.,CASSSPITSGPSSYNEQFF,TGTGCCAGCAGCTCCCCAATAACTAGCGGACCTAGCTCCTACAATGAGCAGTTCTTC
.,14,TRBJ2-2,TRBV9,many,CASSQKLGGGELFF,TGTGCCAGCAGCCAAAAGCTGGGGGGCGGGGAGCTGTTTTTT
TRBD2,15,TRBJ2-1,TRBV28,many,CASSQTSGTYNEQFF,TGTGCCAGCAGTCAAACTAGCGGGACATACAATGAGCAGTTCTTC